Presented here are 12 T cell receptor beta chains from one specimen sequenced in a study of blood T cell repertoires in COVID-19. Data came from immunoSEQ multiplex PCR; TCRdb stores just in-frame clones and leaves some out. The sample lists about 120,000 clones; about 80% were seen once. The sequenced sample consisted of peripheral blood. These receptors were obtained from a woman older than 75 with acute or convalescent COVID-19.

J is TRBJ1-2 and V is TRBV11-2; TRBD1 matches 7 bases. From germline, CDR1 is SGHAT and CDR2 FQNNGV. V shed 5 bases and J 7 bases; nucleotides not matched to a gene: 7. CDR3 length: 13 amino acids. Here the CDR3 DNA reads TGTGCCAGCAGCGTTGACAGGGAATCTGGCTACACCTTC. This encodes CASSVDRESGYTF.

The rearrangement uses TRBV5-1 and TRBJ2-3, with 7 bases that match TRBD2. The CDR3 totals 15 residues. The germline V gene has CDR1 SGHRS and CDR2 YFSETQ. The V gene end was trimmed by 2 bases and the J gene end by 3 bases; junction bases not matched to a gene: 6. DNA of the CDR3: TGCGCCAGCAGCTTCCTGGGACTACATACAGATACGCAGTATTTT. It yields the protein CASSFLGLHTDTQYF.

The chain combines TRBV3-1 (or the pseudogene TRBV3-2) with TRBJ1-1, with no clear D. V lost 0 bases and J lost 1, with 6 bases in between. This CDR3 contains 14 residues. Germline CDR1 and CDR2: LGHDT and YNNKEL (reference sequence). In DNA form, the CDR3 reads TGTGCCAGCAGCCAAGAGGGAGCGAACACTGAAGCTTTCTTT. It is translated as CASSQEGANTEAFF.

This chain joins TRBV7-9 and TRBJ2-2; maybe TRBD2 (5 bases). This CDR3 spans 14 amino acids. From germline, CDR1 is SEHNR and CDR2 FQNEAQ (reference sequence). V was trimmed by 1 base and J by 4 bases, leaving 7 bases between them. The CDR3 spells CASSLVRGTGELFF. Here the CDR3 DNA reads TGTGCCAGCAGCTTAGTCCGGGGCACCGGGGAGCTGTTTTTT.

The chain couples TRBV7-9 to TRBJ2-5; perhaps TRBD1 as D (6 bases). This CDR3 contains 15 residues. V lost 1 base and J lost 5, with 14 bases in between. Germline assignment: CDR1 SEHNR and CDR2 FQNEAQ (reference sequence). The CDR3 DNA reads TGTGCCAGCAGCTTAGGATCCCAGGGGCGGGAGACCCAGTACTTC. Residues: CASSLGSQGRETQYF.

In its sample, this clone was seen once. This chain connects TRBV7-6 to TRBJ2-5; D perhaps matches TRBD2 (7 bases). The CDR3 is 15 amino acids. V was clipped by 0 bases and J by 5 bases, with 13 bases between them. Germline V gene data show CDR1 as SGHVS and CDR2 as FNYEAQ. This CDR3 reads CASSLAWGGRETQYF. CDR3 bases: TGTGCCAGCAGCTTAGCGTGGGGGGGCCGGGAGACCCAGTACTTC.

The rearrangement joins TRBV30 to TRBJ2-3; TRBD2 might be the D (5 bases). Germline V lookup: CDR1 GTSNPN, CDR2 SVGIG (reference sequence). CDR3 length: 12 residues. V was trimmed by 2 bases and J by 9 bases, leaving 12 bases between them. Here the CDR3 reads CAWSFARGTQYF. The CDR3 region has the DNA TGTGCCTGGAGTTTTGCCCGGGGAACGCAGTATTTT.

This clone has more than one count but fewer than ten. The V and J genes are TRBV18 and TRBJ1-1; D gene unclear. Trimming pared 2 bases from V and 2 bases from J, leaving 12 bases between. Germline V gene sequence: CDR1 KGHSH, CDR2 LQKENI. The CDR3 is made up of 15 amino acids. CDR3 region: CASSPKAGTNTEAFF. The CDR3 nucleotides read TGTGCCAGCTCACCAAAGGCGGGAACTAACACTGAAGCTTTCTTT.

V usage is TRBV7-2 and J usage is TRBJ2-3; TRBD2 matches 9 bases. Germline trimming cut 11 bases from V and 3 bases from J; bases unmatched to any gene: 12. Germline V gene data show CDR1 as SGHTA and CDR2 as FQGNSA. CDR3 length: 15 amino acids. The CDR3 bases are TGTGCCCTCACAGCGGCGGGAGGGCCTACAGATACGCAGTATTTT. It yields the protein CALTAAGGPTDTQYF.

The chain uses TRBV12-1 and TRBJ1-2. TRBV12-1 is described as a pseudogene. CDR3 length equals 10 residues. CDR3 DNA sequence: TGTGCCAGCAGCTCGAGGGGCTACACCTTC. Its protein product is CASSSRGYTF.

The chain couples TRBV19 to TRBJ2-6; 7 nucleotides align to TRBD2. From germline, CDR1 is LNHDA and CDR2 SQIVND (reference sequence). This CDR3 contains 17 residues. The trim removed 4 bases at V and 0 bases at J, leaving 6 bases unmatched. The CDR3 protein is CASSKLAEPSGANVLTF. CDR3 DNA sequence: TGTGCCAGTAGTAAGCTAGCGGAGCCCTCTGGGGCCAACGTCCTGACTTTC.

This chain's CDR3 is CASRDDRAYGYTF. The CDR3 region has the DNA TGTGCCAGCAGGGACGACAGAGCTTATGGCTACACCTTC. The chain carries TRBV12-3 or TRBV12-4 and TRBJ1-2, with D possibly TRBD1 on 5 matching bases. The CDR3 is made up of 13 amino acids. V was cut by 6 bases and J by 5 bases, with 13 bases left in between.